This T cell receptor beta chain was sequenced during a study of shared clonotypes between healthy human individuals. Study context: A few men and a couple of women, aged 18 to 49, were donors.

HIV-negative, healthy adults without recent acute infections or vaccinations were the donors. Assay used: immunoSEQ multiplex PCR; TCRdb lists only in-frame clones, some missing. Among fewer than 600,000 clones listed, more than 70% were seen once. The material sequenced was PBMCs. The TCR originated in a woman between 40 and 55 years old in good health. Some clones in this sample may be carry-over from other donors' samples.

The CDR3 region is CAWMGRGLAGTEQFF. The CDR3 bases are TGTGCCTGGATGGGTCGGGGACTAGCGGGAACTGAGCAGTTCTTC. The chain carries TRBV30 and TRBJ2-1, with TRBD2 matching over 13 bases. V trimming: 4 bases; J trimming: 9 bases; junction bases outside the gene matches: 9. The length of the CDR3 is 15 residues. The germline V gene encodes CDR1 GTSNPN and CDR2 SVGIG (reference sequence). The full variable domain, with the rest looked up from reference TRBV30 and TRBJ2-1, is SQTIHQWPATLVQPVGSPLSLECTVEGTSNPNLYWYRQAAGRGLQLLFYSVGIGQISSEVPQNLSASRPQDRQFILSSKKLLLSDSGFYLCAWMGRGLAGTEQFFGPGTRLTVL.